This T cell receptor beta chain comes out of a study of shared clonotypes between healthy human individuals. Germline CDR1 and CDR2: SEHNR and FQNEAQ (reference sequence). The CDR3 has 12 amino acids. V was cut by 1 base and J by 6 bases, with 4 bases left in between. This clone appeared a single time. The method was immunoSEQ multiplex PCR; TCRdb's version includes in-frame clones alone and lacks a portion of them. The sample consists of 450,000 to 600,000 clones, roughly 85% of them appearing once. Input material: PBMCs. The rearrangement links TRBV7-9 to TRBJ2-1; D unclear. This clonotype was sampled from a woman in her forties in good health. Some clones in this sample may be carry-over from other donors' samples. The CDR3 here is CASSLGANEQFF. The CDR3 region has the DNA TGTGCCAGCAGCTTAGGGGCCAATGAGCAGTTCTTC.